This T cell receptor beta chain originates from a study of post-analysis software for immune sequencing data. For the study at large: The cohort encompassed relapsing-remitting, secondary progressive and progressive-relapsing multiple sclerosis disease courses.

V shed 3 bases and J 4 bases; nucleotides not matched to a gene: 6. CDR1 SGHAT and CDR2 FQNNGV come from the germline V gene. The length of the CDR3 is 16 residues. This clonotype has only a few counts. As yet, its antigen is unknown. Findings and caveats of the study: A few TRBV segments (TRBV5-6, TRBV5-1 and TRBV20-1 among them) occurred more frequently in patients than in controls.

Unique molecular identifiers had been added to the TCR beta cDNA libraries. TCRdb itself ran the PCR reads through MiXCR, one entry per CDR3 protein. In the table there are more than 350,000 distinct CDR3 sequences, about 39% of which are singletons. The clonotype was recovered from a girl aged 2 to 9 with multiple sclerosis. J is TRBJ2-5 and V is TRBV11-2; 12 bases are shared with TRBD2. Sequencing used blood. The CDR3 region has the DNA TGTGCCAGCAGCTTTTCTAGCGGGAGGGTCCGAGAGACCCAGTACTTC. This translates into CASSFSSGRVRETQYF.